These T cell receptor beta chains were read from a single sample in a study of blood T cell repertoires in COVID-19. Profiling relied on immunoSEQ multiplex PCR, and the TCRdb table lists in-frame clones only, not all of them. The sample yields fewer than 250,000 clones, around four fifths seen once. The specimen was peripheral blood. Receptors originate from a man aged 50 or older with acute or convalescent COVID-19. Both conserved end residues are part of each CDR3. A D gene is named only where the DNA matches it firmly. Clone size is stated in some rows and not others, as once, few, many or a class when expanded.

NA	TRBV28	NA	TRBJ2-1	CASTLRGRSSYNEQFF	TGTGCCAGCACCCTTCGTGGGCGATCCTCCTACAATGAGCAGTTCTTC
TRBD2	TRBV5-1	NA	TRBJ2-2	CASSGGLAGVPTGELFF	TGCGCCAGCAGCGGGGGACTAGCGGGGGTCCCCACCGGGGAGCTGTTTTTT
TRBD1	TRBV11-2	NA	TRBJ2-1	CASSSDRGREQFF	TGTGCCAGCAGCTCCGACAGGGGGCGTGAGCAGTTCTTC
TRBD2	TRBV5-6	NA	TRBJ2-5	CASSRLSGGTQETQYF	TGTGCCAGCAGCCGACTTAGCGGGGGGACTCAAGAGACCCAGTACTTC
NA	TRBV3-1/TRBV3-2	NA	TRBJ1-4	CASSQEGAGTNEKLFF	TGTGCCAGCAGCCAAGAAGGTGCGGGAACTAATGAAAAACTGTTTTTT
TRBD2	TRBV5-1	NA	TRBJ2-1	CASSTMAGGPYNEQFF	TGCGCCAGCAGCACCATGGCGGGGGGGCCCTACAATGAGCAGTTCTTC
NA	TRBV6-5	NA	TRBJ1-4	CASSYGASGGEKLFF	TGTGCCAGCAGTTACGGGGCATCCGGAGGGGAAAAACTGTTTTTT
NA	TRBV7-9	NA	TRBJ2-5	CASSIPLTIEETQYF	TGTGCCAGCAGCATTCCACTGACAATCGAAGAGACCCAGTACTTC
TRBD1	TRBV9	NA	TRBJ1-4	CASSVGGTGDSEKLFF	TGTGCCAGCAGCGTTGGGGGGACAGGAGATAGTGAAAAACTGTTTTTT
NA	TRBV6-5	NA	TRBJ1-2	CASSNRGTLHYGYTF	TGTGCCAGCAGTAACCGCGGGACTTTGCACTATGGCTACACCTTC
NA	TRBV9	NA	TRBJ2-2	CASSVGRTGELFF	TGTGCCAGCAGCGTAGGGAGGACCGGGGAGCTGTTTTTT
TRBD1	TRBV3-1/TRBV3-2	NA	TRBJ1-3	CASSRQTGAGNTIYF	TGTGCCAGCAGCCGCCAAACAGGGGCCGGAAACACCATATATTTT
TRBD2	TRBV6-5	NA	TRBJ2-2	CASRLAGAAEGELFF	TGTGCCAGCAGACTAGCGGGAGCGGCGGAGGGGGAGCTGTTTTTT
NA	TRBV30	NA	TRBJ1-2	CAWSVRGSGGYTF	TGTGCCTGGAGTGTAAGAGGGTCGGGTGGCTACACCTTC
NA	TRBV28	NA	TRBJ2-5	CASSPLRAEGGETQYF	TGTGCCAGCAGCCCACTTCGGGCGGAGGGAGGAGAGACCCAGTACTTC
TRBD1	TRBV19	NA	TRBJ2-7	CASSIATGNYEQYF	TGTGCCAGTAGTATCGCGACAGGGAATTACGAGCAGTACTTC
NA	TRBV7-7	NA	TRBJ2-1	CASSPLGAEVTNEQFF	TGTGCTAGCAGCCCCCTCGGAGCGGAGGTGACAAATGAGCAGTTCTTC
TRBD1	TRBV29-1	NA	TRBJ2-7	CSAKTSGQGPYEQYF	TGCAGCGCTAAAACCTCTGGACAGGGGCCCTACGAGCAGTACTTC
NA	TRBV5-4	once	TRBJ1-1	CASSLGGENTEAFF	TGTGCCAGCAGCTTGGGGGGAGAGAACACTGAAGCTTTCTTT
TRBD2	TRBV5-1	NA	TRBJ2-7	CASSLLAASYEQYF	TGCGCCAGCAGCTTGCTAGCGGCCTCCTACGAGCAGTACTTC
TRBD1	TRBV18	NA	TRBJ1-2	CASSKVTGGDYGYTF	TGTGCCAGCTCAAAAGTGACAGGGGGCGACTATGGCTACACCTTC